The 20 T cell receptor beta chains presented below share a single source sample, sequenced in a study of cytomegalovirus exposure and HLA in healthy donors. PCR employed 60 Vbeta and 13 Jbeta primers. Assay: immunoSEQ multiplex PCR; the TCRdb copy retains only in-frame clones and omits some. The table shows tens of thousands of clones, with 75% to 80% occurring only once. The sequencing sample was made of PBMCs. Receptor source: a man in his forties or fifties in good health and CMV-seronegative.

The genes are TRBV30 and TRBJ1-1; TRBD1 aligns across 8 bases. CDR3 size: 15 residues. V lost 2 bases and J lost 9; bases outside the gene matches: 14. Germline loops: CDR1 GTSNPN, CDR2 SVGIG (reference sequence). The CDR3 sequence: CAWSPLTGVIPQAFF. The CDR3 region has the DNA TGTGCCTGGAGTCCTTTGACAGGGGTGATCCCCCAAGCTTTCTTT. The whole variable domain, filled in from reference TRBV30 and TRBJ1-1, reads SQTIHQWPATLVQPVGSPLSLECTVEGTSNPNLYWYRQAAGRGLQLLFYSVGIGQISSEVPQNLSASRPQDRQFILSSKKLLLSDSGFYLCAWSPLTGVIPQAFFGQGTRLTVV.

The genes are TRBV10-1 and TRBJ2-5; D call uncertain. Germline CDR1 is WNHNN and CDR2 is SYGVQD (reference sequence). CDR3 size: 13 residues. Trimming removed 5 bases at V and 1 base at J, with 8 bases between. The CDR3 loop is CASSSVLQETQYF. The CDR3 DNA is TGCGCCAGCAGTTCAGTCCTCCAAGAGACCCAGTACTTC.

Of note for this clone: An end of the junction does not agree with germline; a read error may underlie this. The V gene is TRBV2, the J gene TRBJ2-1; TRBD1 is a possible D gene (5 bases). Germline V lookup: CDR1 SNHLY, CDR2 FYNNEI. The CDR3 totals 17 residues. The CDR3 bases are TGTACCAGCGATAACCAAGGTGGGGCTACGCTACGCAATGAGCAGTTCTTC. Amino acids: CTSDNQGGATLRNEQFF.

V usage is TRBV28 and J usage is TRBJ2-5, with TRBD2 as a possible D gene (6 bases). V shed 4 bases and J shed 4 bases, with 19 bases lying between them. There are 16 residues in the CDR3. Germline assignment: CDR1 MDHEN and CDR2 SYDVKM. CDR3 nucleotide sequence: TGTGCCAGCAGTTCACTCGACCCCGGACTAAGAGAGACCCAGTACTTC. Translation: CASSSLDPGLRETQYF.

V gene TRBV6-5 combines with J gene TRBJ1-5; D is uncertain. V was cut by 6 bases and J by 6 bases, with 12 bases left in between. This CDR3 has 13 residues. CDR1 MNHEY and CDR2 SVGAGI come from the germline V gene. CDR3 sequence (DNA): TGTGCCAGCAGCTCCGGAGGGAGTCAGCCCCAGCATTTT. It translates to CASSSGGSQPQHF.

CDR3 sequence (DNA): TGTGCCAGCAGTTTAGGACAGGGAGGTAGGAGCGAGCAGTACTTC. It is translated as CASSLGQGGRSEQYF. The gene calls are TRBV27 and TRBJ2-7, with 8 bases matching TRBD1. With V trimmed by 2 bases and J by 6 bases, 9 bases remained unmatched. Per germline, CDR1 MNHEY and CDR2 SMNVEV (reference sequence). CDR3 length equals 15 residues.

This CDR3 reads CASSGGLARGDTQYF. CDR3 nucleotides: TGCGCCAGCAGCGGGGGACTGGCTCGGGGAGATACGCAGTATTTT. The chain is built from TRBV5-1 and TRBJ2-3; TRBD2 is a possible D gene (6 bases). Between the trimmed V and J ends, which lost 4 bases and 5 bases, there was a span of 17 bases. The germline CDR1 and CDR2 sequences are SGHRS and YFSETQ. This CDR3 has 15 residues.

This sequence joins TRBV9 and TRBJ2-1, with 8 bases matching TRBD1. The V segment lost 0 bases and the J segment 8 bases; nucleotides outside the gene matches: 10. Germline V CDR1 and CDR2: SGDLS, YYNGEE. CDR3 length: 16 residues. CDR3 sequence: CASSVGTGLGTDEQFF. The CDR3 nucleotides are TGTGCCAGCAGCGTAGGGACAGGGTTAGGAACTGATGAGCAGTTCTTC. Using reference TRBV9 and TRBJ2-1 for the parts outside the CDR3, the full variable domain is DSGVTQTPKHLITATGQRVTLRCSPRSGDLSVYWYQQSLDQGLQFLIQYYNGEERAKGNILERFSAQQFPDLHSELNLSSLELGDSALYFCASSVGTGLGTDEQFFGPGTRLTVL.

A word on this clone: The same CDR3 is also encoded by other DNA sequences in this sample. The gene calls are TRBV28 and TRBJ1-2; D remains unclear. The V and J ends lost 4 bases and 0 bases respectively, with 18 bases between them. The CDR3 contains 17 residues. Germline V gene sequence: CDR1 MDHEN, CDR2 SYDVKM. CDR3: CASSSLGRANSNYGYTF. The CDR3 coding sequence is TGTGCCAGCAGTTCCTTAGGGCGGGCAAATTCTAACTATGGCTACACCTTC.

V usage is TRBV7-3 and J usage is TRBJ2-6; TRBD2 matches at 10 bases. In germline, CDR1 is SGHTA, CDR2 FQGTGA. With 4 bases clipped from V and 2 bases from J, the junction kept 11 bases outside the gene matches. This CDR3 has 19 amino acids. This chain's CDR3 is CASSSSRDTSGTGANVLTF. CDR3 coding DNA: TGTGCCAGCAGCTCTAGTCGAGATACTAGCGGGACTGGGGCCAACGTCCTGACTTTC.

The chain has TRBV27 and TRBJ2-1, with 8 nucleotides matching TRBD1. The CDR3 has 14 amino acids. The ends lost 6 bases at V and 6 bases at J; junction bases unmatched: 7. CDR1 and CDR2 from the germline V gene are MNHEY and SMNVEV (reference sequence). CDR3 nucleotide sequence: TGTGCCAGCAGCGAAACAACAGGGGGCAATGAGCAGTTCTTC. This encodes CASSETTGGNEQFF.

This clone is medium-sized by share. This chain joins TRBV7-2 and TRBJ2-1; D uncertain. Germline V gene lookup returns CDR1 SGHTA and CDR2 FQGNSA. Trimming left V 6 bases short and J 8 bases short, with 23 bases between. There are 16 residues in the CDR3. In DNA, the CDR3 is TGTGCCAGCAGGGCTACAGAGAGAAGACCCCACGATGAGCAGTTCTTC. It codes for CASRATERRPHDEQFF.

In DNA, the CDR3 is TGTGCCAGCAGCTTAGAGGGGCAAGTCTATGGCTACACCTTC. It encodes CASSLEGQVYGYTF. This rearrangement joins TRBV7-2 to TRBJ1-2; maybe TRBD1 (5 bases). Trimming cost V 1 base and J 4 bases, with 10 bases left between them. This CDR3 has 14 amino acids. Germline CDR1 reads SGHTA; CDR2 reads FQGNSA.

This clone was detected only a few times. The chain joins TRBV7-9 to TRBJ2-7; D is unresolved. The CDR3 contains 12 residues. Germline CDR1 reads SEHNR; CDR2 reads FQNEAQ (reference sequence). Trimming removed 2 bases from V and 4 bases from J, with 6 bases in between. For the CDR3, the DNA is TGTGCCAGCAGCTTACCCTTATACGAGCAGTACTTC. Its protein is CASSLPLYEQYF.

The rearrangement links TRBV7-8 to TRBJ1-3; no definite D call. Trimming cost V 2 bases and J 1 base, with 12 bases left between them. CDR3 length: 16 amino acids. Germline V gene lookup returns CDR1 SGHVS and CDR2 FQNEAQ. This chain's CDR3 is CASSLNPLKSGNTIYF. Here the CDR3 DNA reads TGTGCCAGCAGCTTAAACCCACTTAAATCTGGAAACACCATATATTTT.

The V call is TRBV19, the J call TRBJ2-7, with 12 bases aligning to TRBD2. CDR1 is LNHDA and CDR2 is SQIVND in the germline V gene (reference sequence). The ends lost 5 bases at V and 6 bases at J; junction bases unmatched: 8. The CDR3 is 15 residues long. The CDR3 reads CASSQRLAGEIEQYF. The CDR3 DNA reads TGTGCCAGTAGTCAGAGACTAGCGGGAGAAATCGAGCAGTACTTC.

This clone showed up just once. This rearrangement joins TRBV7-2 to TRBJ1-2; 10 bases map to TRBD1. There are 15 residues in the CDR3. Losses at the gene ends were 5 bases for V and 8 bases for J; bases not matched to a gene: 11. Germline loops: CDR1 SGHTA, CDR2 FQGNSA. CDR3 region: CASSTRQGALRGYTF. CDR3 bases: TGTGCCAGCAGCACCCGACAGGGGGCTCTAAGGGGCTACACCTTC. Full variable domain (remainder filled in from reference TRBV7-2 and TRBJ1-2): GAGVSQSPSNKVTEKGKDVELRCDPISGHTALYWYRQSLGQGLEFLIYFQGNSAPDKSGLPSDRFSAERTGGSVSTLTIQRTQQEDSAVYLCASSTRQGALRGYTFGSGTRLTVV.

V gene TRBV5-1 combines with J gene TRBJ2-7; D is unclear. This CDR3 region has 16 residues. Germline V lookup: CDR1 SGHRS, CDR2 YFSETQ. V was shortened by 4 bases and J by 2 bases, with 19 bases between the two germline ends. The DNA for the CDR3 is TGCGCCAGCAGCATAGGCCCCAGGCTCGATACCTACGAGCAGTACTTC. Translation: CASSIGPRLDTYEQYF.

The chain links TRBV6-4 to TRBJ1-2; D is possibly TRBD1 (6 bases). Germline CDR1 reads MRHNA; CDR2 reads SNTAGT. Trimming left V 11 bases short and J 4 bases short, with 17 bases between. The CDR3 is 13 residues long. CDR3 protein: CAHPWGRGYGYTF. The CDR3 DNA sequence: TGTGCCCACCCCTGGGGGCGCGGCTATGGCTACACCTTC.

The CDR3 DNA reads TGTGCCAGCAGTTTAGCTACTAGCGGGAGAGGCGTAGTACAGACCCAGTACTTC. Its translation is CASSLATSGRGVVQTQYF. This rearrangement joins TRBV27 to TRBJ2-5; 11 bases are shared with TRBD2. CDR3 length: 18 amino acids. J was trimmed by 6 bases and V by 2 bases; bases with no gene match: 14. From germline, CDR1 is MNHEY and CDR2 SMNVEV (reference sequence).